Given below is one T cell receptor (beta chain) in context. Its antigen remains unknown. This sample was taken from a study of identical twins' blood T cells. General study findings and limits: Twin repertoire similarity may partly reflect shared environment.

Germline-derived CDR1 and CDR2 are SGHRS and YFSETQ. The CDR3 runs 17 residues. V lost 4 bases to trimming and J lost 1 base; unmatched junction nucleotides: 12. Reared together, all three twin pairs probably met the same infectious agents and vaccines. A previously described protocol, modified, built RNA-based TCR cDNA libraries. MiXCR, run by TCRdb on the 5' RACE reads, gives a single entry per CDR3 protein. Among 350,000 to 400,000 distinct CDR3 sequences listed, under 30% were seen once. The sample comprised PBMCs. The receptor was isolated from a woman aged 18-49 years in good health. The gene calls are TRBV5-1 and TRBJ2-3, with TRBD2 matching 7 bases. CDR3 nucleotides: TGCGCCAGCAGCCCCCTCGCAGCGGGGTTAGGCACAGATACGCAGTATTTT. It specifies CASSPLAAGLGTDTQYF.